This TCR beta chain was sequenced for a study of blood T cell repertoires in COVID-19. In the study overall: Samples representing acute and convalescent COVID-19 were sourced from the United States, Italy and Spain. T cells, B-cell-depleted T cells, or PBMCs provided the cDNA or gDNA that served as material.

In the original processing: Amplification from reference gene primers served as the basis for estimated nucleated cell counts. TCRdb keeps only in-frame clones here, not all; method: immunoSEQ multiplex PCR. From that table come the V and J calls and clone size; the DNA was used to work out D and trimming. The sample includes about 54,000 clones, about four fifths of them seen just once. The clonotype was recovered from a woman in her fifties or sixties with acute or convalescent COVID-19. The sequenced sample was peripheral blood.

This CDR3 is CSVLAGDTGELFF. CDR3 coding DNA: TGCAGCGTACTAGCGGGAGACACCGGGGAGCTGTTTTTT. V and J are TRBV29-1 and TRBJ2-2, with 11 bases fitting TRBD2. Germline CDR1 is SQVTM and CDR2 is ANQGSEA. V was clipped by 6 bases and J by 3 bases; unmatched bases: 0. The CDR3 totals 13 residues.